This T cell receptor (beta chain) stems from a study of PD-1 blockade in classical Hodgkin lymphoma. Germline values: CDR1 SEHNR, CDR2 FQNEAQ (reference sequence). The CDR3 covers 11 residues. V lost 4 bases, J lost 4 bases, and 4 bases lay in between. This clone appeared a few times. No antigen is known for it. The protocol was immunoSEQ multiplex PCR, while the TCRdb copy is restricted to in-frame clones and leaves out a portion. The data show approximately 15,000 clones, more than 75% seen once. Study findings and constraints: Complete responders' diversity at baseline resembled that of newly diagnosed patients.

Every single patient, without exception, relapsed after autologous stem cell transplantation, and brentuximab vedotin exposure varied. The source is a human donor with classical Hodgkin lymphoma. Sequenced here: peripheral blood mononuclear cells (PBMCs), sampled before the second cycle of nivolumab. The chain has TRBV7-9 and TRBJ2-5, with unresolved D. CDR3 coding DNA: TGTGCCAGCAGCTGGGGAGAGACCCAGTACTTC. Its protein product is CASSWGETQYF.